Listed here are 9 T cell receptor beta chains from one sample, sequenced in a study of T cell changes during pregnancy in multiple sclerosis. Some clones are missing from TCRdb's copy, which holds only in-frame ones; the method was immunoSEQ multiplex PCR. Altogether tens of thousands of clones are present, about nine tenths being singletons, with the ten largest covering more than 0.6%. The source material was CD4+ T cells from peripheral blood mononuclear cells, sampled in the first trimester of pregnancy. The receptors derive from a female donor with multiple sclerosis, enrolled in a pregnancy study.

This chain connects TRBV5-4 to TRBJ2-1; 8 bases match TRBD2. The germline CDR1 and CDR2 sequences are SGHNT and YYREEE (reference sequence). Trimming at V came to 4 bases and at J to 7 bases, leaving 22 bases not matched to a gene. The CDR3 loop spans 19 amino acids. The CDR3 is CASSPGGGWGLGGSNEQFF. CDR3 coding DNA: TGTGCCAGCAGCCCTGGTGGAGGGTGGGGACTAGGCGGGAGTAATGAGCAGTTCTTC.

V is TRBV19 and J is TRBJ2-6, with TRBD2 as a possible D gene (5 bases). Germline V gives CDR1 LNHDA, CDR2 SQIVND (reference sequence). This CDR3 spans 17 amino acids. Trimming left V 5 bases short and J 1 base short, with 15 bases between. The CDR3 protein is CASSSTFGISGANVLTF. As DNA, the CDR3 is TGTGCCAGTAGTTCGACCTTCGGGATTTCTGGGGCCAACGTCCTGACTTTC.

The J gene is TRBJ1-1, the V gene TRBV28, with 8 bases lining up with TRBD1. The trim removed 4 bases at V and 3 bases at J, leaving 7 bases unmatched. CDR1 is MDHEN, CDR2 SYDVKM, per germline. The CDR3 runs 15 residues. DNA of the CDR3: TGTGCCAGCAGTTGGACAGGGTTGGGGGACACTGAAGCTTTCTTT. Protein sequence: CASSWTGLGDTEAFF.

The chain links TRBV4-3 to TRBJ1-3; weak D call: TRBD1 (5 bases). The CDR3 loop spans 18 amino acids. V was shortened by 1 base and J by 0 bases, with 16 bases between the two germline ends. CDR1 and CDR2 (germline): LGHNA, YSLEER. The chain's CDR3 is CASSQAHGGMSSGNTIYF. The CDR3 coding sequence is TGCGCCAGCAGCCAAGCGCATGGGGGGATGAGCTCTGGAAACACCATATATTTT.

In this sample, this clone turned up a few times. V gene TRBV11-1 combines with J gene TRBJ2-1; TRBD2 aligns across 11 bases. CDR1 and CDR2 from the germline V gene are SGHAT and FQDESV (reference sequence). V gave up 5 bases and J gave up 1 base; unmatched junction bases: 1. The CDR3 length is 15 residues. Here the CDR3 DNA reads TGTGCCAGCAGCGGGACTAGCGGTTCCTACAATGAGCAGTTCTTC. It translates to CASSGTSGSYNEQFF.

Notes on this clone: One end of the junction fails to match germline, which may point to a read error. The chain uses TRBV2 and TRBJ1-2, with D possibly being TRBD1 (6 bases). This CDR3 contains 15 residues. Germline assignment: CDR1 SNHLY and CDR2 FYNNEI. The CDR3 DNA is TGTGCCAGCAATGAACAGGGCCCAGCTAACTATGGCTACACCTTC. This gives the protein CASNEQGPANYGYTF.

This sequence joins TRBV5-1 and TRBJ2-7, with TRBD2 identical over 10 bases. CDR1 is SGHRS and CDR2 is YFSETQ in the germline V gene. V shed 0 bases and J 1 base; nucleotides not matched to a gene: 7. This CDR3 has 17 residues. The CDR3 DNA reads as TGCGCCAGCAGCTTGGGGACTAGCGGAGCCAAGTCCTACGAGCAGTACTTC. Protein product: CASSLGTSGAKSYEQYF.

This clone was observed a few times. The rearrangement joins TRBV5-1 to TRBJ2-2; 10 bases align to TRBD1. The CDR3 runs 16 residues. Losses at the gene ends were 4 bases for V and 7 bases for J; bases not matched to a gene: 10. The germline V gene encodes CDR1 SGHRS and CDR2 YFSETQ. The CDR3 nucleotides are TGCGCCAGCAGCCCCGGACAGGGGGGAAGGGACGGGGAGCTGTTTTTT. This codes for CASSPGQGGRDGELFF.

CDR3 sequence reads: CASSPRQGWSYEQYF. In DNA, the CDR3 is TGTGCCAGCAGCCCGCGACAGGGATGGTCCTACGAGCAGTACTTC. The rearrangement uses TRBV9 and TRBJ2-7, with 7 bases matching TRBD1. Germline CDR1 reads SGDLS; CDR2 reads YYNGEE. This CDR3 is built from 15 residues. J was trimmed by 1 base and V by 4 bases; bases with no gene match: 8.